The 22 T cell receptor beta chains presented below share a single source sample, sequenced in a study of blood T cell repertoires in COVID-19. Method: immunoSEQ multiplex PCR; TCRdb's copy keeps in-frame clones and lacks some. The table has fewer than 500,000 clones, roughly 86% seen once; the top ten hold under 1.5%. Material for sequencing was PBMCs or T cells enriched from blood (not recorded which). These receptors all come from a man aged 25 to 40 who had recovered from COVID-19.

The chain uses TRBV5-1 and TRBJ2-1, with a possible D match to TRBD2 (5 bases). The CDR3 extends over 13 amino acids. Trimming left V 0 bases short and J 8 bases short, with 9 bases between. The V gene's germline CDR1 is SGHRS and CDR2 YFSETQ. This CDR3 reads CASSLGIGDEQFF. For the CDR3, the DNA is TGCGCCAGCAGCTTGGGTATCGGGGATGAGCAGTTCTTC.

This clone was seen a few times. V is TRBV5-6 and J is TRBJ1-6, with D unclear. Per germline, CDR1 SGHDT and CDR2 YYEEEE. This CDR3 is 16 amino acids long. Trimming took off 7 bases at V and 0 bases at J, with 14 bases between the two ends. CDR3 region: CASSGAGSSYNSPLHF. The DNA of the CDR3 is TGTGCCAGCTCGGGAGCGGGGAGCTCCTATAATTCACCCCTCCACTTT.

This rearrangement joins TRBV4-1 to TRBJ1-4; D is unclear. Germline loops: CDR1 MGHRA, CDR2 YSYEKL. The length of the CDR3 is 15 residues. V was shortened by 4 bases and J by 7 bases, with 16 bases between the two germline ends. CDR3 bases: TGCGCCAGCAGCCTTGCTGTGGCAGGAGGTGAAAAACTGTTTTTT. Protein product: CASSLAVAGGEKLFF.

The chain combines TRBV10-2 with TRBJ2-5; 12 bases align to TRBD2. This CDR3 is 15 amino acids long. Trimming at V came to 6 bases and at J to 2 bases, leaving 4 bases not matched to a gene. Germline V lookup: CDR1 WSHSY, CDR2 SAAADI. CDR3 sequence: CASSKGLAGQETQYF. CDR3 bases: TGCGCCAGCAGCAAAGGACTAGCGGGGCAAGAGACCCAGTACTTC.

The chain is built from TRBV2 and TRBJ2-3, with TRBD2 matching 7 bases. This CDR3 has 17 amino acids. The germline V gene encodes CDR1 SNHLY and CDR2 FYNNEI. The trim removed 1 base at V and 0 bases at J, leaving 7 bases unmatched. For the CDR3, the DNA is TGTGCCAGCAGTGAAGGGCCTAGCGGACCTAGCACAGATACGCAGTATTTT. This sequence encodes CASSEGPSGPSTDTQYF.

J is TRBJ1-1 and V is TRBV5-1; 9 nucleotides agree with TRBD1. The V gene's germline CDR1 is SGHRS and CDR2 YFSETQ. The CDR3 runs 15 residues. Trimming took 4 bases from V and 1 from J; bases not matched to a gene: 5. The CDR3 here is CASSNRTGANTEAFF. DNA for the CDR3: TGCGCCAGCAGCAACCGGACAGGGGCGAACACTGAAGCTTTCTTT.

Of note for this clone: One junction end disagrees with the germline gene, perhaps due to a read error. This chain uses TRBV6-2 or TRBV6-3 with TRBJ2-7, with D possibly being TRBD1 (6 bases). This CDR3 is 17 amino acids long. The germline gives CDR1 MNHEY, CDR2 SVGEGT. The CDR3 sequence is CASSYSATGHGSSEQYF. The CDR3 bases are TGTGCCAGCAGTTACTCGGCAACGGGACATGGGTCCTCCGAGCAGTACTTC.

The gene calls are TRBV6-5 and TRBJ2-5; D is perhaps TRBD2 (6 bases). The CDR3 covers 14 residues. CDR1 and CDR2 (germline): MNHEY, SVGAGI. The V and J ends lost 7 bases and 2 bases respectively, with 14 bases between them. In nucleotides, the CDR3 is TGTGCCAGCACCATAGGAGGGTTTCAAGAGACCCAGTACTTC. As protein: CASTIGGFQETQYF.

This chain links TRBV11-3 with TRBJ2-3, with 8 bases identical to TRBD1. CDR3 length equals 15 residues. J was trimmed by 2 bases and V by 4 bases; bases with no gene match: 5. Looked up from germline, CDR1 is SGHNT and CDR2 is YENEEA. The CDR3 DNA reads TGTGCCAGCAGCTCGCGGACAGGGACCACAGATACGCAGTATTTT. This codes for CASSSRTGTTDTQYF.

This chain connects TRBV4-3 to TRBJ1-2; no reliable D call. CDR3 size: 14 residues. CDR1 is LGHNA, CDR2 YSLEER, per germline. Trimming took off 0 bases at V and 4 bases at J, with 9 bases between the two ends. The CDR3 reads CASSQDQVGYGYTF. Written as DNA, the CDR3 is TGCGCCAGCAGCCAAGACCAGGTTGGCTATGGCTACACCTTC.

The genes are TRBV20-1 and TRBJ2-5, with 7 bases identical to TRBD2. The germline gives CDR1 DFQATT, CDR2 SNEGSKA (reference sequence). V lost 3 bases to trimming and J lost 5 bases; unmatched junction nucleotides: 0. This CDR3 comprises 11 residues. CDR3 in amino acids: CSASGGETQYF. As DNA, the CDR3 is TGCAGTGCTAGCGGGGGGGAGACCCAGTACTTC.

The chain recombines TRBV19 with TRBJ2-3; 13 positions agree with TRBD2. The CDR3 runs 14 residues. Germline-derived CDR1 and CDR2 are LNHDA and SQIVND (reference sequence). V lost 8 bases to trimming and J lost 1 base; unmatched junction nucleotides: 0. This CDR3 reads CASGTSGGTDTQYF. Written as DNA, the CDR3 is TGTGCCAGTGGGACTAGCGGGGGCACAGATACGCAGTATTTT.

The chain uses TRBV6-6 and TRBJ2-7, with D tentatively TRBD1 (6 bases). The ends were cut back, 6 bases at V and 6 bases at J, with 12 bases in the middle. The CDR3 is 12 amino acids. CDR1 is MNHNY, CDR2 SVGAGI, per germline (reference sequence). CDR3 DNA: TGTGCCAGCAGCCCGGACAGTCCCGAGCAGTACTTC. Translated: CASSPDSPEQYF.

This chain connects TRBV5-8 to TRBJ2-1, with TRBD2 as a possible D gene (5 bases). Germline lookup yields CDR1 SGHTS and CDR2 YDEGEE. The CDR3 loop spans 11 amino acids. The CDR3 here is CERAGYNEQFF. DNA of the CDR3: TGTGAGAGGGCTGGTTACAATGAGCAGTTCTTC.

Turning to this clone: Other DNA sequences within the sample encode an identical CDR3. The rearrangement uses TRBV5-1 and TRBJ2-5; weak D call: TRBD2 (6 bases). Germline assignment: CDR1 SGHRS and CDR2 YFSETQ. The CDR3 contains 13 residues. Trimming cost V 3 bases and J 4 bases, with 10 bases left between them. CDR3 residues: CASSSTGVETQYF. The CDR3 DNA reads TGCGCCAGCAGCTCTACGGGGGTAGAGACCCAGTACTTC.

Written as DNA, the CDR3 is TGTGCCAGCAAGGTCTTCCAGGGGTACGAGCAGTACTTC. Its protein product is CASKVFQGYEQYF. J is TRBJ2-7 and V is TRBV2, with D possibly TRBD1 on 6 matching bases. The germline gives CDR1 SNHLY, CDR2 FYNNEI. Trimming shortened V by 7 bases and J by 4 bases, and 14 bases separated the two germline ends. The CDR3 has 13 amino acids.

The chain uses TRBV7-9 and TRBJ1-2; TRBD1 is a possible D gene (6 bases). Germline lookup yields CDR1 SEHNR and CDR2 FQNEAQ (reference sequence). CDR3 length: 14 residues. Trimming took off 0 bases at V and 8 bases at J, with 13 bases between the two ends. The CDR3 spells CASSLALGARGYTF. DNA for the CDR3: TGTGCCAGCAGCTTAGCGCTGGGGGCAAGGGGCTACACCTTC.

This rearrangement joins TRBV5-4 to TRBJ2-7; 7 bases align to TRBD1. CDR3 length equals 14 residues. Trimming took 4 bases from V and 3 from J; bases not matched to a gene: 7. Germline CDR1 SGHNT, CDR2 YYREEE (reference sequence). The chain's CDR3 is CASSAGQDYYEQYF. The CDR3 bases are TGTGCCAGCAGCGCCGGACAGGATTACTACGAGCAGTACTTC.

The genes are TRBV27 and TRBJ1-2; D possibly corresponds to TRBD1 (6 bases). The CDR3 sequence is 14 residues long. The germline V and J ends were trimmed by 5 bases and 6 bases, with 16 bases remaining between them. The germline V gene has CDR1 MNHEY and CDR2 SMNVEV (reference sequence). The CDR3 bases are TGTGCCAGCAGTCTAAGGTACAGGGAAAATGGCTACACCTTC. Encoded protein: CASSLRYRENGYTF.

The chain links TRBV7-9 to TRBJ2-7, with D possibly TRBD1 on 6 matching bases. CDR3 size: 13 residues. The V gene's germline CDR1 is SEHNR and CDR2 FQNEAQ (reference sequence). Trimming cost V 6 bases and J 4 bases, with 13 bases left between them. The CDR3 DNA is TGTGCCAGCAGGTTACCACAGGGATACGAGCAGTACTTC. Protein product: CASRLPQGYEQYF.

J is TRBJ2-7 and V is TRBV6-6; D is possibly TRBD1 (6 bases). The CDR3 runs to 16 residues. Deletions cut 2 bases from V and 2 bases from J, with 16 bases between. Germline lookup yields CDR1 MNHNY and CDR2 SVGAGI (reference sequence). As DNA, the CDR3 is TGTGCCAGCAGTTACCCCCCCTCAGGGGACCCCTACGAGCAGTACTTC. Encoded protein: CASSYPPSGDPYEQYF.

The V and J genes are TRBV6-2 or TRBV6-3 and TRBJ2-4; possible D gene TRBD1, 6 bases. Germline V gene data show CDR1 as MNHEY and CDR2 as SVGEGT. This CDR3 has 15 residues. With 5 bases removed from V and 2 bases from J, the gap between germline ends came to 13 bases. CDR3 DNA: TGTGCCAGCAGTATCAGGGGCGCTACCAAAAACATTCAGTACTTC. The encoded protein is CASSIRGATKNIQYF.